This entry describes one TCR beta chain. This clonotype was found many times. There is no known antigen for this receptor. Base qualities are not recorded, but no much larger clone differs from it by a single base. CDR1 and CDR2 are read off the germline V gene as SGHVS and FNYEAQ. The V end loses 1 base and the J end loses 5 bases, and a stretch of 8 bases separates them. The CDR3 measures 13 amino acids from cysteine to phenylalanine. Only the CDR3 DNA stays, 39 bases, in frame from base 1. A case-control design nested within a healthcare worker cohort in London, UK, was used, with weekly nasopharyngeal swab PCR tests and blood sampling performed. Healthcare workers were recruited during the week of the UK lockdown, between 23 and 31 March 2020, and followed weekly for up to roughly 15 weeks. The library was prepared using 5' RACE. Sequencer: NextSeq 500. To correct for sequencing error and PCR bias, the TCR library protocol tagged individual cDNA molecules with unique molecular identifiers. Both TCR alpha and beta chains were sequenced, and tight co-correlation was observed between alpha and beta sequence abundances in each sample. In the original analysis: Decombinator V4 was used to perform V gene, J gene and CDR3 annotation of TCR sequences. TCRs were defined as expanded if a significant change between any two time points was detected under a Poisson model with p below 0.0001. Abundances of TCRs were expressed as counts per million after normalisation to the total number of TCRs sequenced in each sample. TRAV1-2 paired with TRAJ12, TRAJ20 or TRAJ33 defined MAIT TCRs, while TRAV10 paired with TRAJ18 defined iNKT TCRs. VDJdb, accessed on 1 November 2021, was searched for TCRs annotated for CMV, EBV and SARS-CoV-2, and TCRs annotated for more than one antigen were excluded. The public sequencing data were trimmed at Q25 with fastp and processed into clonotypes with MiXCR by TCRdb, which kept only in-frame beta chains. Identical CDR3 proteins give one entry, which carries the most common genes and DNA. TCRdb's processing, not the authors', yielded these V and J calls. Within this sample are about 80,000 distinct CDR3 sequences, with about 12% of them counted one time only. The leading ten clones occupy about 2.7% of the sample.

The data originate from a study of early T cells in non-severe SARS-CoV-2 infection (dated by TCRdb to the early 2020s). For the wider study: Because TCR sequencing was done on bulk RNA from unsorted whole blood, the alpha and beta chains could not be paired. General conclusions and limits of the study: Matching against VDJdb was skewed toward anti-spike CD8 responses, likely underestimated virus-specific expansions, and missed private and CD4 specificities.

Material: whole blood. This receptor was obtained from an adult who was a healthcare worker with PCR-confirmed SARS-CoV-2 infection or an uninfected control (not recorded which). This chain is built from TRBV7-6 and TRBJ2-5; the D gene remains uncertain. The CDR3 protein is CASSLGPGETQYF. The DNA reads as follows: TGTGCCAGCAGCTTAGGTCCGGGCGAGACCCAGTACTTC.